This passage covers 26 T cell receptor beta chains from one sample sequenced in a study of blood T cell repertoires in COVID-19. Sequenced by immunoSEQ multiplex PCR; TCRdb stores in-frame clones only, minus some. The sample includes approximately 130,000 clones, approximately 90% of them seen just once. Sequencing was done on a sample of peripheral blood. The receptors originated from a woman aged 45-65 years with acute or convalescent COVID-19.

The chain links TRBV6-2 or TRBV6-3 to TRBJ1-1; 9 bases align to TRBD1. The length of the CDR3 is 14 residues. The germline gives CDR1 MNHEY, CDR2 SVGEGT. V gave up 5 bases and J gave up 6 bases; unmatched junction bases: 7. CDR3 sequence reads: CASSRRTGDPEAFF. The CDR3 nucleotides are TGTGCCAGCAGTCGCCGGACAGGGGACCCTGAAGCTTTCTTT.

The gene calls are TRBV4-3 and TRBJ1-1, with D unresolved. Trimming pared 1 base from V and 3 bases from J, leaving 21 bases between. This CDR3 comprises 18 residues. The V gene's germline CDR1 is LGHNA and CDR2 YSLEER. CDR3 protein: CASSQVTGSALFHTEAFF. CDR3 nucleotide sequence: TGCGCCAGCAGCCAAGTCACCGGGTCGGCCCTTTTTCACACTGAAGCTTTCTTT.

This sequence joins TRBV24-1 and TRBJ1-5, with 9 bases that match TRBD1. Per germline, CDR1 KGHDR and CDR2 SFDVKD. The length of the CDR3 is 15 residues. V shed 4 bases, J shed 5 bases, and the junction held 5 bases outside the gene matches. CDR3 nucleotides: TGTGCCACCAGTGACCGAACAGGGGGCTATCAGCCCCAGCATTTT. Translation: CATSDRTGGYQPQHF.

V and J are TRBV7-9 and TRBJ2-1, with 8 bases that match TRBD2. The ends lost 4 bases at V and 0 bases at J; junction bases unmatched: 8. Looked up from germline, CDR1 is SEHNR and CDR2 is FQNEAQ (reference sequence). The CDR3 sequence is 17 residues long. In nucleotides, the CDR3 is TGTGCCAGCAGCTCAACTAGCGGAGACAGCTCCTACAATGAGCAGTTCTTC. Translated, it gives CASSSTSGDSSYNEQFF.

CDR3 loop: CASSYRTGTEKLFF. For the CDR3, the DNA is TGTGCCAGCAGTTACCGGACAGGGACTGAAAAACTGTTTTTT. The chain is built from TRBV6-6 and TRBJ1-4, with TRBD1 matching 8 bases. Trimming cost V 2 bases and J 7 bases; bases outside gene matches: 3. The length of the CDR3 is 14 residues. Germline V gene sequence: CDR1 MNHNY, CDR2 SVGAGI (reference sequence).

This chain links TRBV7-2 with TRBJ1-2; D gene uncertain. V was cut by 3 bases and J by 4 bases, with 12 bases left in between. From germline, CDR1 is SGHTA and CDR2 FQGNSA. This CDR3 contains 14 residues. The CDR3 DNA is TGTGCCAGCAGCTTCGGCACAGATATCTATGGCTACACCTTC. Translating gives CASSFGTDIYGYTF.

The chain joins TRBV7-3 to TRBJ1-2; D remains unclear. The CDR3 runs 15 residues. Between the trimmed V and J ends, which lost 7 bases and 0 bases, there was a span of 15 bases. From germline, CDR1 is SGHTA and CDR2 FQGTGA. CDR3 sequence reads: CASTQSPGANYGYTF. The CDR3 bases are TGTGCCAGCACCCAGTCCCCGGGAGCTAACTATGGCTACACCTTC. Variable domain in full (rest from reference TRBV7-3 and TRBJ1-2): GAGVSQTPSNKVTEKGKYVELRCDPISGHTALYWYRQSLGQGPEFLIYFQGTGAADDSGLPNDRFFAVRPEGSVSTLKIQRTERGDSAVYLCASTQSPGANYGYTFGSGTRLTVV.

The chain carries TRBV10-3 and TRBJ1-6; 9 positions match TRBD1. J gave up 8 bases and V 5 bases, and 13 bases lay outside the gene matches. CDR3 length equals 17 residues. CDR1 and CDR2 (germline): ENHRY, SYGVKD. CDR3 coding DNA: TGTGCCATCAGTTCCGTCCCGGGACAGGGTTTGGATTCACCCCTCCACTTT. Translated: CAISSVPGQGLDSPLHF.

The rearrangement joins TRBV20-1 to TRBJ2-7; D not certain. Trimming took off 1 base at V and 4 bases at J, with 5 bases between the two ends. Germline CDR1 DFQATT, CDR2 SNEGSKA (reference sequence). There are 11 residues in the CDR3. The CDR3 nucleotides read TGCAGTGCTAGAGGTCAGTACGAGCAGTACTTC. This translates into CSARGQYEQYF.

V and J are TRBV19 and TRBJ1-2, with TRBD1 as a possible D gene (6 bases). The CDR3 extends over 12 amino acids. Germline CDR1 is LNHDA and CDR2 is SQIVND (reference sequence). With 11 bases removed from V and 2 bases from J, the gap between germline ends came to 12 bases. This CDR3 reads CASGQSNYGYTF. DNA of the CDR3: TGTGCCTCAGGACAGAGCAACTATGGCTACACCTTC.

This sequence joins TRBV10-3 and TRBJ1-2; TRBD1 might be the D (6 bases). Germline CDR1 ENHRY, CDR2 SYGVKD. V lost 11 bases and J lost 6, with 13 bases in between. This CDR3 is built from 11 residues. The chain's CDR3 is CASHGTNGYTF. CDR3 bases: TGTGCCTCGCATGGGACAAATGGCTACACCTTC.

This clone was found once. The CDR3, as DNA: TGCGCCAGCAGGAGACTACCTTCGACAGGGTCCTATAATTCACCCCTCCACTTT. As protein: CASRRLPSTGSYNSPLHF. V and J are TRBV10-1 and TRBJ1-6, with 7 bases lining up with TRBD1. The trim removed 6 bases at V and 1 base at J, leaving 12 bases unmatched. Germline loops: CDR1 WNHNN, CDR2 SYGVQD (reference sequence). This CDR3 is built from 18 residues.

The V gene is TRBV6-2 or TRBV6-3, the J gene TRBJ1-1; no reliable D call. The CDR3 is made up of 12 amino acids. V dropped 5 bases and J dropped 4 bases, with 8 bases sitting between them. CDR1 is MNHEY, CDR2 SVGEGT, per germline. The CDR3 here is CASSRGTTEAFF. CDR3 in DNA: TGTGCCAGCAGTCGGGGTACCACTGAAGCTTTCTTT.

This chain connects TRBV5-1 to TRBJ2-5; TRBD1 matches at 8 bases. The germline V gene encodes CDR1 SGHRS and CDR2 YFSETQ. CDR3 length: 17 residues. Losses at the gene ends were 0 bases for V and 6 bases for J; bases not matched to a gene: 13. CDR3 bases: TGCGCCAGCAGCTTGGTCTCTGGGACAGGTTTTGAGAAGACCCAGTACTTC. This gives the protein CASSLVSGTGFEKTQYF.

This clone occurred once. The chain couples TRBV11-2 to TRBJ2-3, with D tentatively TRBD2 (6 bases). CDR1 and CDR2 (germline): SGHAT, FQNNGV. Trimming pared 1 base from V and 4 bases from J, leaving 12 bases between. The CDR3 is 15 amino acids. The CDR3 loop reads CASSLALAGPDTQYF. CDR3 nucleotide sequence: TGTGCCAGCAGCTTAGCACTAGCTGGGCCAGATACGCAGTATTTT.

This chain joins TRBV27 and TRBJ1-6, with D perhaps TRBD1 (5 bases). This CDR3 is built from 16 residues. The germline V gene has CDR1 MNHEY and CDR2 SMNVEV (reference sequence). Trimming left V 8 bases short and J 3 bases short, with 17 bases between. Written as DNA, the CDR3 is TGTGCCAGCGGCCGTTATGGGGGGGGCTATAATTCACCCCTCCACTTT. This sequence encodes CASGRYGGGYNSPLHF.

The chain recombines TRBV2 with TRBJ1-2; D not resolved. In germline, CDR1 is SNHLY, CDR2 FYNNEI. This CDR3 is 12 amino acids long. Trimming removed 8 bases at V and 3 bases at J, with 10 bases between. In DNA form, the CDR3 reads TGTGCCAGCTCCAGACATGACTATGGCTACACCTTC. Amino acids: CASSRHDYGYTF.

This chain links TRBV2 with TRBJ2-2, with D tentatively TRBD2 (6 bases). The V gene lost 3 bases and the J gene lost 8 bases, with 13 bases spanning the gap. In germline, CDR1 is SNHLY, CDR2 FYNNEI. The CDR3 is 14 amino acids. This CDR3 reads CASSEGRLDGELFF. CDR3 nucleotides: TGTGCCAGCAGTGAGGGACGACTAGATGGGGAGCTGTTTTTT.

J is TRBJ1-3 and V is TRBV20-1; D unresolved. V was clipped by 3 bases and J by 0 bases, with 15 bases between them. The CDR3 runs 16 residues. In germline, CDR1 is DFQATT, CDR2 SNEGSKA (reference sequence). The CDR3, as DNA: TGCAGTGCTAGTGGAGACTTTCAGAGCTCTGGAAACACCATATATTTT. It specifies CSASGDFQSSGNTIYF.

This clone was detected only a few times. This chain joins TRBV30 and TRBJ2-2; 12 positions agree with TRBD2. With V trimmed by 7 bases and J by 1 base, 4 bases remained unmatched. This CDR3 is 15 amino acids long. Germline lookup yields CDR1 GTSNPN and CDR2 SVGIG (reference sequence). CDR3 coding DNA: TGTGCCTACGGGACTAGCGGGTTGAACACCGGGGAGCTGTTTTTT. Amino acid sequence: CAYGTSGLNTGELFF.

The J gene is TRBJ1-1, the V gene TRBV7-2, with D perhaps TRBD1 (5 bases). The V gene's germline CDR1 is SGHTA and CDR2 FQGNSA. V lost 6 bases, J lost 7 bases, and 12 bases lay in between. This CDR3 contains 12 residues. The CDR3 coding sequence is TGTGCCAGCAGTTTGAGCAGGGTTGAAGCTTTCTTT. Translation: CASSLSRVEAFF.

The rearrangement joins TRBV4-1 to TRBJ2-7; 10 bases align to TRBD2. CDR1 MGHRA and CDR2 YSYEKL come from the germline V gene. The J segment lost 0 bases and the V segment lost 1 base, leaving 3 bases of the junction unmatched. The CDR3 has 16 residues. This CDR3 reads CASSQASSGSSYEQYF. In DNA, the CDR3 is TGCGCCAGCAGCCAAGCTTCTAGCGGGAGCTCCTACGAGCAGTACTTC.

This chain connects TRBV18 to TRBJ2-3, with TRBD1 as a possible D gene (5 bases). Germline lookup yields CDR1 KGHSH and CDR2 LQKENI. Trimming took off 2 bases at V and 7 bases at J, with 13 bases between the two ends. The CDR3 totals 14 residues. The CDR3 DNA reads TGTGCCAGCTCACCAACGGACACCCAGAATACGCAGTATTTT. Protein: CASSPTDTQNTQYF.

This sequence joins TRBV14 and TRBJ1-4, with D tentatively TRBD1 (5 bases). Germline CDR1 and CDR2: SGHDN and FVKESK. The V end lost 3 bases, the J end lost 2 bases, and 7 bases lay between the germline ends. CDR3 length equals 14 residues. CDR3 amino acids: CASSHQGTNEKLFF. The DNA of the CDR3 is TGTGCCAGCAGCCACCAGGGTACTAATGAAAAACTGTTTTTT.

This chain links TRBV19 with TRBJ1-5; the D is unclear. V lost 3 bases and J lost 3, with 18 bases in between. Germline CDR1 and CDR2: LNHDA and SQIVND (reference sequence). This CDR3 contains 17 residues. For the CDR3, the DNA is TGTGCCAGTAGTATCGAGATACGGCAGACAATCAATCAGCCCCAGCATTTT. Encoded protein: CASSIEIRQTINQPQHF.

This rearrangement joins TRBV5-7 to TRBJ2-1; D might be TRBD1 (10 bases). TRBV5-7 is filed as an ORF, its function uncertain. The V end lost 0 bases, the J end lost 7 bases, and 26 bases lay between the germline ends. The CDR3 runs 19 residues. The CDR3 DNA reads as TGTGCCAGCAGCTTGGGACAGGGGGCCAGCGGGAGGAATGGGAATGAGCAGTTCTTC. This sequence encodes CASSLGQGASGRNGNEQFF.